Sequencing of this T cell receptor (beta chain) was carried out in a study of human T cells and chemical hapten exposure. Looking at the study overall: Scalp application of diphenylcyclopropenone was performed weekly in patients across the entire approximately 23-week study.

Original handling: Between roughly 20,000 and 690,600 TCRs appeared in each sample, and the median stood at approximately 100,000. TCRdb reprocessed the RACE reads with MiXCR, giving one entry per CDR3 protein. For this entry, the V and J calls and clone size follow TCRdb and not the study's own pipeline. The sample comprises under 400,000 distinct CDR3 sequences, 4.5% to 6% of which are singletons, and 2.6% rests with the top ten. This clonotype was seen ten or more times. The CDR3 runs to 12 residues. The V gene's germline CDR1 is KGHSY and CDR2 FQNENV. Deletions cut 4 bases from V and 8 bases from J, with 10 bases between. Stated time point: pre-sensitization, week 0. Treatment here: therapeutic diphenylcyclopropenone sensitization with weekly scalp DPC.

The receptor's source is a woman in her forties or fifties with alopecia areata. Some clones in this sample may be carry-over from other donors' samples. V usage is TRBV16 and J usage is TRBJ2-3; TRBD2 might be the D (6 bases). The sequencing here drew on whole blood, taken in connection with sensitization to the hapten diphenylcyclopropenone (DPC). The CDR3 coding sequence is TGTGCCAGCAGCCTCATGACTAGTACGCAGTATTTT. Amino acid sequence: CASSLMTSTQYF.